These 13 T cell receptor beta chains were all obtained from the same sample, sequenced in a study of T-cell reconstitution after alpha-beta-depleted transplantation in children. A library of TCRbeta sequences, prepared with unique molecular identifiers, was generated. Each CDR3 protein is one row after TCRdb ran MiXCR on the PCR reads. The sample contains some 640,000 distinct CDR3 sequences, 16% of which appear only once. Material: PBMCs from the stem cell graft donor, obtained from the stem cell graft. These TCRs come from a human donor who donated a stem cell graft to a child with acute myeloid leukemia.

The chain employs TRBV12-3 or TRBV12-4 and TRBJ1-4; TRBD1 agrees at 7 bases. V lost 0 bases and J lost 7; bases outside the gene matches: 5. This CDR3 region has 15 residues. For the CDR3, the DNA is TGTGCCAGCAGTTTAGCGGAGGGGGCCGGTGAAAAACTGTTTTTT. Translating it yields CASSLAEGAGEKLFF.

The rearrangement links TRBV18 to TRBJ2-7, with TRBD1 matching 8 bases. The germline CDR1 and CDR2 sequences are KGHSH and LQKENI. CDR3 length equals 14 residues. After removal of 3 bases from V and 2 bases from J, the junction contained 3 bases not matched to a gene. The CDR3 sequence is CASSPGQDAYEQYF. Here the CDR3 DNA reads TGTGCCAGCTCACCGGGACAGGACGCCTACGAGCAGTACTTC.

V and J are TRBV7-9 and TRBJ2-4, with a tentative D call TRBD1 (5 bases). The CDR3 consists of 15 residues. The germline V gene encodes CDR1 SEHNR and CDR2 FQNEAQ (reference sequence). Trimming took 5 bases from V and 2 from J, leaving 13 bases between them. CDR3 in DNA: TGTGCCAGCAGCCCAAGTCAGGGAACCAAAAACATTCAGTACTTC. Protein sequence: CASSPSQGTKNIQYF.

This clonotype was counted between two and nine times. Written as DNA, the CDR3 is TGTGCCAGCAGTTTGACTAGCAGAGACATTCAGTACTTC. This translates into CASSLTSRDIQYF. The gene calls are TRBV6-4 and TRBJ2-4; 7 bases align to TRBD2. CDR1 MRHNA and CDR2 SNTAGT come from the germline V gene. The CDR3 extends over 13 amino acids. Trimming removed 5 bases from V and 8 bases from J; junction bases left unmatched: 6.

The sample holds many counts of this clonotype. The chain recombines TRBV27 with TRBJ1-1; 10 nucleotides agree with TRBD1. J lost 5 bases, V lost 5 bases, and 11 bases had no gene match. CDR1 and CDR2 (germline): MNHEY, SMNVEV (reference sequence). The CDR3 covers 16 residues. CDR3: CASSQHQTGGETEAFF. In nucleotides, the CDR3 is TGTGCCAGCAGTCAACACCAGACAGGGGGCGAAACTGAAGCTTTCTTT.

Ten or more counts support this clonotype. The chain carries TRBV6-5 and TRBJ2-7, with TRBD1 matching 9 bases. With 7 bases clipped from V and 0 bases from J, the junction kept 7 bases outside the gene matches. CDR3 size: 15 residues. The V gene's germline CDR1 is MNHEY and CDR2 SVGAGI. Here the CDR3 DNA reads TGTGCCAGCACCGGGACAGGGATAAGCTCCTACGAGCAGTACGTC. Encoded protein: CASTGTGISSYEQYV.

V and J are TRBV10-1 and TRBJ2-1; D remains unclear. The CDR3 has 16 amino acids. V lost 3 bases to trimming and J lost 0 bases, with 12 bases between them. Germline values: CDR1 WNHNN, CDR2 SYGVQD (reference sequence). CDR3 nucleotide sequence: TGCGCCAGCAGTGAAGTCATCCTGAGCTCCTACAATGAGCAGTTCTTC. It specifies CASSEVILSSYNEQFF.

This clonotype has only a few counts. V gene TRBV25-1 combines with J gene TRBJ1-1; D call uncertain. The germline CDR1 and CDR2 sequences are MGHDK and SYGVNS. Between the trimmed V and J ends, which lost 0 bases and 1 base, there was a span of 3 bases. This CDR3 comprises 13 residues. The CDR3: CASSEYRNTEAFF. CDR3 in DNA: TGTGCCAGCAGTGAATATCGGAACACTGAAGCTTTCTTT. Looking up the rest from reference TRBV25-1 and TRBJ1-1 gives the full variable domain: EADIYQTPRYLVIGTGKKITLECSQTMGHDKMYWYQQDPGMELHLIHYSYGVNSTEKGDLSSESTVSRIRTEHFPLTLESARPSHTSQYLCASSEYRNTEAFFGQGTRLTVV.

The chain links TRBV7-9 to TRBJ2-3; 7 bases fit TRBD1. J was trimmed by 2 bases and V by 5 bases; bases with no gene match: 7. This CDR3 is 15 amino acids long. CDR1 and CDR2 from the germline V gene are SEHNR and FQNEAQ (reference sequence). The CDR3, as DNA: TGTGCCAGCAGCCAAAGGGGACAGTCCACAGATACGCAGTATTTT. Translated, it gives CASSQRGQSTDTQYF.

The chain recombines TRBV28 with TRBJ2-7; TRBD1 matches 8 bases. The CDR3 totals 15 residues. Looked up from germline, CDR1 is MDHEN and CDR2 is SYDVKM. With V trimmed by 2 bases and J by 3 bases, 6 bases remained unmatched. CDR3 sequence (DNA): TGTGCCAGCAGTTTAGCCGGGACAGGCTTCTACGAGCAGTACTTC. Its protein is CASSLAGTGFYEQYF.

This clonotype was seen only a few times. The CDR3 DNA sequence: TGTGCCAGCAGTTTCCTTCGGACAGGGGGCGGCTATGGCTACACCTTC. This sequence encodes CASSFLRTGGGYGYTF. The chain joins TRBV12-3 or TRBV12-4 to TRBJ1-2; 11 bases are a match to TRBD1. The CDR3 extends over 16 amino acids. V shed 3 bases and J 4 bases; nucleotides not matched to a gene: 7.

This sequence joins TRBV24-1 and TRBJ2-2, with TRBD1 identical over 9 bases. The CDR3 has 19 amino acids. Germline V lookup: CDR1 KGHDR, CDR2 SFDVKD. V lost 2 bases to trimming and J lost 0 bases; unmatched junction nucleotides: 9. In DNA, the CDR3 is TGTGCCACCAGTGATTCGAAGGGGGACAGGGTATCGAACACCGGGGAGCTGTTTTTT. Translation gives CATSDSKGDRVSNTGELFF.

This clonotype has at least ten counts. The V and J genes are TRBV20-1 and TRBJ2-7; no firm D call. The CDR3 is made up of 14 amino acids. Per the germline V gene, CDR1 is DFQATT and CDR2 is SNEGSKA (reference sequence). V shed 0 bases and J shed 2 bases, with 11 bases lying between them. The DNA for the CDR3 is TGCAGTGCTAGAGATACATCTGGTACCTACGAGCAGTACGTC. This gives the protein CSARDTSGTYEQYV.